This record concerns one TCR beta chain sequence. Germline V CDR1 and CDR2: DFQATT, SNEGSKA (reference sequence). The CDR3 extends over 15 amino acids. The J segment lost 2 bases and the V segment lost 5 bases, leaving 10 bases of the junction unmatched. The sample comes from a study of CD8 T cells in ankylosing spondylitis. TCRdb fed the 5' RACE reads into MiXCR, producing one record per CDR3 protein. The table shows just over 150,000 distinct CDR3 sequences, with 15% to 20% occurring only once. The receptor comes from a male donor with ankylosing spondylitis or in good health (not recorded which). This sequence joins TRBV20-1 and TRBJ2-7, with 9 bases lining up with TRBD1. The sample consisted of blood, either unsorted or a sorted T cell fraction (not recorded which). As DNA, the CDR3 is TGCAGTGCTGGACACCGGGACAGGGTCGCCTACGAGCAGTACTTC. It codes for CSAGHRDRVAYEQYF.